The 25 T cell receptor beta chains below all came from one sample that was sequenced in a study of blood T cell repertoires in COVID-19. Sequencing used immunoSEQ multiplex PCR; TCRdb keeps in-frame clones, though not all of them. Among around 260,000 clones, 86% were seen once, and the ten largest hold approximately 4%. The source material was peripheral blood. Receptors were obtained from a man between 18 and 35 years old with active or convalescent COVID-19.

The chain combines TRBV28 with TRBJ1-1; D possibly corresponds to TRBD1 (6 bases). Per the germline V gene, CDR1 is MDHEN and CDR2 is SYDVKM. The CDR3 has 14 amino acids. Trimming removed 8 bases at V and 1 base at J, with 14 bases between. CDR3 region: CASLSGQQNTEAFF. For the CDR3, the DNA is TGTGCCAGCCTCTCCGGACAGCAGAACACTGAAGCTTTCTTT.

This rearrangement joins TRBV6-4 to TRBJ2-4, with D possibly being TRBD2 (5 bases). The CDR3 has 18 amino acids. Per germline, CDR1 MRHNA and CDR2 SNTAGT. Trimming removed 0 bases from V and 6 bases from J, with 21 bases in between. CDR3 residues: CASSDSRVLWTLLNIQYF. CDR3 nucleotide sequence: TGTGCCAGCAGTGACTCGAGGGTGTTGTGGACCCTCCTAAACATTCAGTACTTC.

The chain has TRBV5-1 and TRBJ2-7, with 10 bases lining up with TRBD1. CDR1 is SGHRS, CDR2 YFSETQ, per germline. The CDR3 loop spans 16 amino acids. V lost 0 bases to trimming and J lost 6 bases; unmatched junction nucleotides: 9. The CDR3 region has the DNA TGCGCCAGCAGCTTGGCACCGGGACAGGGGCCCGGCGAGCAGTACTTC. Translated: CASSLAPGQGPGEQYF.

J is TRBJ1-4 and V is TRBV11-2, with D perhaps TRBD1 (5 bases). The CDR3 totals 15 residues. Trimming cost V 4 bases and J 1 base, with 10 bases left between them. Germline V gene sequence: CDR1 SGHAT, CDR2 FQNNGV. The CDR3 DNA is TGTGCCAGCAGCTCGAACCAGGGAACTAATGAAAAACTGTTTTTT. Protein product: CASSSNQGTNEKLFF.

The gene calls are TRBV7-9 and TRBJ2-1, with a weak D call TRBD1 (5 bases). The CDR3 is 16 residues long. CDR1 and CDR2 (germline): SEHNR, FQNEAQ (reference sequence). The V end lost 5 bases, the J end lost 0 bases, and 14 bases lay between the germline ends. CDR3 loop: CASSTGTTVSYNEQFF. DNA of the CDR3: TGTGCCAGCAGCACAGGTACTACCGTCTCCTACAATGAGCAGTTCTTC.

J is TRBJ2-7 and V is TRBV6-5; TRBD2 aligns across 9 bases. This CDR3 is built from 15 residues. V lost 7 bases, J lost 6 bases, and 13 bases stayed unmatched. The germline V gene has CDR1 MNHEY and CDR2 SVGAGI. Written as DNA, the CDR3 is TGTGCCAGCAATACTAAAGGCGGGAGGGTAGGCGAGCAGTACTTC. As protein: CASNTKGGRVGEQYF.

This chain uses TRBV4-3 with TRBJ2-3, with TRBD2 identical over 13 bases. This CDR3 has 16 amino acids. CDR1 and CDR2 from the germline V gene are LGHNA and YSLEER. V dropped 3 bases and J dropped 6; count of bases not matched to a gene: 6. The CDR3 here is CASSHSGLAGSDTQYF. DNA of the CDR3: TGCGCCAGCAGCCACTCGGGACTAGCGGGATCGGATACGCAGTATTTT.

J is TRBJ2-7 and V is TRBV10-1; TRBD1 might be the D (5 bases). V gave up 2 bases and J gave up 4 bases, with 15 bases separating them. CDR1 is WNHNN and CDR2 is SYGVQD in the germline V gene (reference sequence). The CDR3 spans 15 residues. CDR3 sequence: CASSENPRAGYEQYF. In DNA, the CDR3 is TGCGCCAGCAGTGAGAATCCCAGGGCTGGGTACGAGCAGTACTTC.

This sequence joins TRBV6-6 and TRBJ2-7, with 10 bases that match TRBD1. The length of the CDR3 is 14 residues. The germline gives CDR1 MNHNY, CDR2 SVGAGI (reference sequence). With 9 bases clipped from V and 5 bases from J, the junction kept 10 bases outside the gene matches. The CDR3 region has the DNA TGTGCCAGTATAGAAAGACAGGGGGCGAACGAGCAGTACTTC. Its translation: CASIERQGANEQYF.

The chain employs TRBV19 and TRBJ2-3; tentatively, D is TRBD1 (5 bases). The CDR3 totals 18 residues. Germline lookup yields CDR1 LNHDA and CDR2 SQIVND (reference sequence). V was trimmed by 3 bases and J by 2 bases, leaving 21 bases between them. CDR3 loop: CASSIYFLSGIATDTQYF. The CDR3 bases are TGTGCCAGTAGTATTTACTTTTTGTCAGGGATCGCCACAGATACGCAGTATTTT. The variable domain in full, with the rest retrieved from reference TRBV19 and TRBJ2-3, is DGGITQSPKYLFRKEGQNVTLSCEQNLNHDAMYWYRQDPGQGLRLIYYSQIVNDFQKGDIAEGYSVSREKKESFPLTVTSAQKNPTAFYLCASSIYFLSGIATDTQYFGPGTRLTVL.

The chain is built from TRBV5-6 and TRBJ1-6; TRBD1 agrees at 8 bases. The CDR3 extends over 14 amino acids. Germline CDR1 and CDR2: SGHDT and YYEEEE. Trimming removed 4 bases from V and 7 bases from J; junction bases left unmatched: 4. The CDR3 DNA reads as TGTGCCAGCAGCGGCGGACAGGGAAATTCACCCCTCCACTTT. As protein: CASSGGQGNSPLHF.

This chain joins TRBV5-6 and TRBJ2-7; no firm D call. Trimming stripped 0 bases from V and 3 bases from J, with 10 bases between. Looked up from germline, CDR1 is SGHDT and CDR2 is YYEEEE. This CDR3 comprises 14 residues. The DNA of the CDR3 is TGTGCCAGCAGCTTGGGCCGGTCGCACTACGAGCAGTACTTC. It translates to CASSLGRSHYEQYF.

The chain combines TRBV29-1 with TRBJ1-2; tentatively, D is TRBD1 (5 bases). CDR3 size: 12 residues. V was trimmed by 6 bases and J by 6 bases, leaving 14 bases between them. Germline-derived CDR1 and CDR2 are SQVTM and ANQGSEA. The CDR3 is CSVGGVDNGYTF. The CDR3 coding sequence is TGCAGCGTGGGGGGGGTAGACAATGGCTACACCTTC.

This clone was picked up one time. V is TRBV4-2 and J is TRBJ2-7; weak D call: TRBD2 (6 bases). The germline gives CDR1 LGHNA, CDR2 YNFKEQ. The CDR3 runs to 14 residues. V was pared by 4 bases and J by 7 bases, with 17 bases between. The CDR3 bases are TGTGCCAGCAGCCCGCCCCGCGGGGTAGAGGAGCAGTACTTC. It codes for CASSPPRGVEEQYF.

V gene TRBV5-1 combines with J gene TRBJ2-1, with 7 nucleotides matching TRBD1. The V gene end was trimmed by 4 bases and the J gene end by 4 bases; junction bases not matched to a gene: 8. From germline, CDR1 is SGHRS and CDR2 YFSETQ. This CDR3 spans 15 amino acids. In DNA, the CDR3 is TGCGCCAGCAGCACAACCGGGACAGAGTACAATGAGCAGTTCTTC. The encoded protein is CASSTTGTEYNEQFF.

DNA of the CDR3: TGTGCCAGCAACCGCGGGGGGGACAGGGGACATGGCTACACCTTC. Protein product: CASNRGGDRGHGYTF. The chain links TRBV6-5 to TRBJ1-2, with 10 bases that match TRBD1. Germline V gene data show CDR1 as MNHEY and CDR2 as SVGAGI. The V gene end was trimmed by 7 bases and the J gene end by 6 bases; junction bases not matched to a gene: 11. CDR3 length: 15 residues.

CDR3 in DNA: TGCGCCAGCAGTTCCACGTCGCGGTCCTGGGGCTACACCTTC. Its translation: CASSSTSRSWGYTF. This sequence joins TRBV10-1 and TRBJ1-2; D remains unclear. Germline V gene data show CDR1 as WNHNN and CDR2 as SYGVQD (reference sequence). V shed 5 bases and J shed 8 bases, with 18 bases lying between them. This CDR3 spans 14 amino acids.

This clone was seen a handful of times. The CDR3, as DNA: TGTGCCAGCAGAGAGGAGGCAGGACCTTTTTCGGACACCGGGGAGCTGTTTTTT. It is translated as CASREEAGPFSDTGELFF. The rearrangement joins TRBV2 to TRBJ2-2, with D perhaps TRBD2 (5 bases). V lost 6 bases, J lost 3 bases, and 23 bases lay in between. The germline V gene encodes CDR1 SNHLY and CDR2 FYNNEI. This CDR3 has 18 residues.

The chain has TRBV19 and TRBJ1-2, with TRBD1 matching 8 bases. V lost 3 bases, J lost 6 bases, and 9 bases stayed unmatched. The CDR3 runs 15 residues. Germline CDR1 LNHDA, CDR2 SQIVND (reference sequence). The CDR3: CASSMIWVDRDGYTF. The CDR3 DNA reads TGTGCCAGTAGTATGATTTGGGTGGACAGGGATGGCTACACCTTC.

V is TRBV11-3 and J is TRBJ2-1; weak D call: TRBD2 (6 bases). The V and J ends lost 4 bases and 7 bases respectively, with 20 bases between them. Germline values: CDR1 SGHNT, CDR2 YENEEA. The CDR3 loop spans 16 amino acids. CDR3 loop: CASSSSPTGVMNEQFF. DNA for the CDR3: TGTGCCAGCAGCTCCTCCCCCACGGGAGTGATGAATGAGCAGTTCTTC.

This clone was recorded only once. CDR3 coding DNA: TGTGCCAGCCTGGCGGGGGCCGACTTTTACGAGCAGTACTTC. Amino acid sequence: CASLAGADFYEQYF. This rearrangement joins TRBV2 to TRBJ2-7; D is perhaps TRBD2 (7 bases). Trimming stripped 8 bases from V and 4 bases from J, with 18 bases between. Germline lookup yields CDR1 SNHLY and CDR2 FYNNEI. CDR3 length: 14 residues. The full variable domain, its missing parts supplied by reference TRBV2 and TRBJ2-7, is EPEVTQTPSHQVTQMGQEVILRCVPISNHLYFYWYRQILGQKVEFLVSFYNNEISEKSEIFDDQFSVERPDGSNFTLKIRSTKLEDSAMYFCASLAGADFYEQYFGPGTRLTVT.

The CDR3 is CAWSATGVSQFF. The CDR3 DNA sequence: TGTGCCTGGAGTGCTACAGGGGTCTCGCAGTTCTTC. The chain uses TRBV30 and TRBJ2-1, with 7 positions matching TRBD1. Trimming took 1 base from V and 12 from J; bases not matched to a gene: 6. Germline CDR1 GTSNPN, CDR2 SVGIG (reference sequence). This CDR3 region has 12 residues.

This clone has ten or more counts. V is TRBV14 and J is TRBJ2-7, with 7 nucleotides matching TRBD1. The CDR3 covers 15 residues. The V gene end was trimmed by 6 bases and the J gene end by 7 bases; junction bases not matched to a gene: 15. Germline CDR1 and CDR2: SGHDN and FVKESK. CDR3 nucleotide sequence: TGTGCCAGCAGTTTAGGACAGGCGCCCACCTTTGAGCAGTACTTC. It translates to CASSLGQAPTFEQYF.

Comment on this clone: Other DNA sequences in the same sample also yield this CDR3. The chain uses TRBV11-3 and TRBJ2-7, with 9 positions matching TRBD1. Looked up from germline, CDR1 is SGHNT and CDR2 is YENEEA. The junction had 3 bases not matched to a gene; V was cut back by 4 bases and J by 5 bases. The CDR3 covers 13 residues. Here the CDR3 reads CASSWGQGDEQYF. CDR3 DNA: TGTGCCAGCAGCTGGGGACAGGGCGACGAGCAGTACTTC. The whole variable domain, filled in from reference TRBV11-3 and TRBJ2-7, reads EAGVVQSPRYKIIEKKQPVAFWCNPISGHNTLYWYLQNLGQGPELLIRYENEEAVDDSQLPKDRFSAERLKGVDSTLKIQPAELGDSAVYLCASSWGQGDEQYFGPGTRLTVT.

Concerning this clone itself: Other DNA sequences within the sample encode an identical CDR3. This chain connects TRBV3-1 (or the pseudogene TRBV3-2) to TRBJ2-7, with 8 bases aligning to TRBD1. Trimming removed 4 bases from V and 4 bases from J; junction bases left unmatched: 9. This CDR3 spans 15 amino acids. Germline V CDR1 and CDR2: LGHDT, YNNKEL (reference sequence). The CDR3 loop is CASSPDRVRSYEQYF. CDR3 sequence (DNA): TGTGCCAGCAGCCCGGACAGGGTGAGAAGTTACGAGCAGTACTTC.